One sample yielded the 10 T cell receptor beta chains listed below, sequenced in a study of T cells in Graves' hyperthyroidism and ophthalmopathy. TCR beta CDR3 regions were amplified from RNA transcripts. An initial round of RT-PCR targeting the TCR CDR3 relied on the HTBI primer set. TCRdb independently ran MiXCR on the multiplex PCR reads; one entry per CDR3 protein. The sample contains approximately 560,000 distinct CDR3 sequences, more than 15% of which appear only once. Sequencing input: blood. The receptors shown here come from a woman in her 30s with Graves' hyperthyroidism.

Many counts were recorded for this clonotype. V gene TRBV28 combines with J gene TRBJ2-3, with D unresolved. The ends were cut back, 1 base at V and 4 bases at J, with 6 bases in the middle. The CDR3 totals 13 residues. Germline V lookup: CDR1 MDHEN, CDR2 SYDVKM. The CDR3 sequence is CASSLSSPDTQYF. The DNA for the CDR3 is TGTGCCAGCAGTTTATCCTCCCCAGATACGCAGTATTTT. Full variable domain (remainder filled in from reference TRBV28 and TRBJ2-3): DVKVTQSSRYLVKRTGEKVFLECVQDMDHENMFWYRQDPGLGLRLIYFSYDVKMKEKGDIPEGYSVSREKKERFSLILESASTNQTSMYLCASSLSSPDTQYFGPGTRLTVL.

This clonotype was counted ten times or more. J is TRBJ2-1 and V is TRBV20-1; 10 nucleotides align to TRBD2. The CDR3 sequence is 15 residues long. Germline V gene data show CDR1 as DFQATT and CDR2 as SNEGSKA (reference sequence). With 0 bases clipped from V and 9 bases from J, the junction kept 8 bases outside the gene matches. In DNA form, the CDR3 reads TGCAGTGCTAGAGATCTGAGCGGGAGGGGCACTGAGCAGTTCTTC. It encodes CSARDLSGRGTEQFF.

This clonotype was seen repeatedly, ten times or more. V gene TRBV7-2 combines with J gene TRBJ2-5; 7 nucleotides align to TRBD1. V lost 5 bases, J lost 5 bases, and 11 bases stayed unmatched. This CDR3 comprises 15 residues. CDR1 SGHTA and CDR2 FQGNSA come from the germline V gene. The CDR3 sequence is CASSRRTGTWETQYF. The CDR3 coding sequence is TGTGCCAGCAGCCGACGGACAGGAACCTGGGAGACCCAGTACTTC.

The rearrangement uses TRBV5-4 and TRBJ2-3; D unresolved. Deletions cut 0 bases from V and 0 bases from J, with 17 bases between. CDR3 length: 18 residues. Germline V gene sequence: CDR1 SGHNT, CDR2 YYREEE (reference sequence). CDR3 sequence: CASSLGLYETPSTDTQYF. The CDR3 DNA reads as TGTGCCAGCAGCTTGGGGCTTTACGAGACACCTAGCACAGATACGCAGTATTTT.

This clonotype appeared a few times. The chain recombines TRBV4-1 with TRBJ2-7; a weak D match, TRBD2 (7 bases). The germline CDR1 and CDR2 sequences are MGHRA and YSYEKL. Trimming shortened V by 0 bases and J by 3 bases, and 15 bases separated the two germline ends. This CDR3 spans 16 amino acids. The CDR3 coding sequence is TGCGCCAGCAGCCAAGAGCCGAGGGGAGGGGGCTACGAGCAGTACTTC. Residues: CASSQEPRGGGYEQYF.

The table lists this clonotype with many counts. Here the CDR3 DNA reads TGTGCCTGGAGTGTCACAGGGGCGAACACTGAAGCTTTCTTT. It codes for CAWSVTGANTEAFF. This sequence joins TRBV30 and TRBJ1-1, with 7 nucleotides matching TRBD1. Germline V gene data show CDR1 as GTSNPN and CDR2 as SVGIG (reference sequence). This CDR3 has 14 residues. Unmatched junction bases numbered 2, after V lost 0 bases and J lost 1 base. The full variable domain, its missing parts supplied by reference TRBV30 and TRBJ1-1, is SQTIHQWPATLVQPVGSPLSLECTVEGTSNPNLYWYRQAAGRGLQLLFYSVGIGQISSEVPQNLSASRPQDRQFILSSKKLLLSDSGFYLCAWSVTGANTEAFFGQGTRLTVV.

This clonotype has at least ten counts. The gene calls are TRBV7-9 and TRBJ2-3; weak D call: TRBD2 (5 bases). The CDR3 consists of 19 residues. Deletions cut 5 bases from V and 4 bases from J, with 28 bases between. Germline V CDR1 and CDR2: SEHNR, FQNEAQ (reference sequence). The CDR3 DNA reads as TGTGCCAGCAGCCCATCACCCCTTCACGGCGGGCGTAGGGCAGATACGCAGTATTTT. Translating gives CASSPSPLHGGRRADTQYF. The full variable domain, rest sourced from reference TRBV7-9 and TRBJ2-3, is DTGVSQNPRHKITKRGQNVTFRCDPISEHNRLYWYRQTLGQGPEFLTYFQNEAQLEKSRLLSDRFSAERPKGSFSTLEIQRTEQGDSAMYLCASSPSPLHGGRRADTQYFGPGTRLTVL.

This clonotype has just a few counts. V is TRBV7-3 and J is TRBJ2-5; D might be TRBD1 (5 bases). Germline CDR1 reads SGHTA; CDR2 reads FQGTGA. V was shortened by 0 bases and J by 2 bases, with 13 bases between the two germline ends. The CDR3 runs to 16 residues. This chain's CDR3 is CASSLTADTLQETQYF. The CDR3 DNA sequence: TGTGCCAGCAGCTTAACGGCGGACACCTTACAAGAGACCCAGTACTTC.

This clonotype was seen more than once but under ten times. Since a much larger clone is just one base distant, this may be a read error. The chain is built from TRBV6-5 and TRBJ2-7; 16 bases are a match to TRBD2. The CDR3 contains 21 residues. J lost 1 base, V lost 2 bases, and 14 bases had no gene match. Germline V gene sequence: CDR1 MNHEY, CDR2 SVGAGI. CDR3 nucleotides: TGTGCCAGCAGTTACCCCCCCGGGACTAGCGGGAGGGCCCGGAAGTCCTACGAGCAGTACTTC. It translates to CASSYPPGTSGRARKSYEQYF.

A few counts support this clonotype. This may be a read error: a much more frequent sequence differs by one nucleotide. The chain uses TRBV7-2 and TRBJ2-7; 7 positions match TRBD2. The V gene's germline CDR1 is SGHTA and CDR2 FQGNSA. With V trimmed by 6 bases and J by 3 bases, 14 bases remained unmatched. The CDR3 has 16 residues. The CDR3 nucleotides read TGTGCCAGCAGTCCCATAGCGGGCGCGAGCTTCTACGAGCAGTACTTC. Translating gives CASSPIAGASFYEQYF.